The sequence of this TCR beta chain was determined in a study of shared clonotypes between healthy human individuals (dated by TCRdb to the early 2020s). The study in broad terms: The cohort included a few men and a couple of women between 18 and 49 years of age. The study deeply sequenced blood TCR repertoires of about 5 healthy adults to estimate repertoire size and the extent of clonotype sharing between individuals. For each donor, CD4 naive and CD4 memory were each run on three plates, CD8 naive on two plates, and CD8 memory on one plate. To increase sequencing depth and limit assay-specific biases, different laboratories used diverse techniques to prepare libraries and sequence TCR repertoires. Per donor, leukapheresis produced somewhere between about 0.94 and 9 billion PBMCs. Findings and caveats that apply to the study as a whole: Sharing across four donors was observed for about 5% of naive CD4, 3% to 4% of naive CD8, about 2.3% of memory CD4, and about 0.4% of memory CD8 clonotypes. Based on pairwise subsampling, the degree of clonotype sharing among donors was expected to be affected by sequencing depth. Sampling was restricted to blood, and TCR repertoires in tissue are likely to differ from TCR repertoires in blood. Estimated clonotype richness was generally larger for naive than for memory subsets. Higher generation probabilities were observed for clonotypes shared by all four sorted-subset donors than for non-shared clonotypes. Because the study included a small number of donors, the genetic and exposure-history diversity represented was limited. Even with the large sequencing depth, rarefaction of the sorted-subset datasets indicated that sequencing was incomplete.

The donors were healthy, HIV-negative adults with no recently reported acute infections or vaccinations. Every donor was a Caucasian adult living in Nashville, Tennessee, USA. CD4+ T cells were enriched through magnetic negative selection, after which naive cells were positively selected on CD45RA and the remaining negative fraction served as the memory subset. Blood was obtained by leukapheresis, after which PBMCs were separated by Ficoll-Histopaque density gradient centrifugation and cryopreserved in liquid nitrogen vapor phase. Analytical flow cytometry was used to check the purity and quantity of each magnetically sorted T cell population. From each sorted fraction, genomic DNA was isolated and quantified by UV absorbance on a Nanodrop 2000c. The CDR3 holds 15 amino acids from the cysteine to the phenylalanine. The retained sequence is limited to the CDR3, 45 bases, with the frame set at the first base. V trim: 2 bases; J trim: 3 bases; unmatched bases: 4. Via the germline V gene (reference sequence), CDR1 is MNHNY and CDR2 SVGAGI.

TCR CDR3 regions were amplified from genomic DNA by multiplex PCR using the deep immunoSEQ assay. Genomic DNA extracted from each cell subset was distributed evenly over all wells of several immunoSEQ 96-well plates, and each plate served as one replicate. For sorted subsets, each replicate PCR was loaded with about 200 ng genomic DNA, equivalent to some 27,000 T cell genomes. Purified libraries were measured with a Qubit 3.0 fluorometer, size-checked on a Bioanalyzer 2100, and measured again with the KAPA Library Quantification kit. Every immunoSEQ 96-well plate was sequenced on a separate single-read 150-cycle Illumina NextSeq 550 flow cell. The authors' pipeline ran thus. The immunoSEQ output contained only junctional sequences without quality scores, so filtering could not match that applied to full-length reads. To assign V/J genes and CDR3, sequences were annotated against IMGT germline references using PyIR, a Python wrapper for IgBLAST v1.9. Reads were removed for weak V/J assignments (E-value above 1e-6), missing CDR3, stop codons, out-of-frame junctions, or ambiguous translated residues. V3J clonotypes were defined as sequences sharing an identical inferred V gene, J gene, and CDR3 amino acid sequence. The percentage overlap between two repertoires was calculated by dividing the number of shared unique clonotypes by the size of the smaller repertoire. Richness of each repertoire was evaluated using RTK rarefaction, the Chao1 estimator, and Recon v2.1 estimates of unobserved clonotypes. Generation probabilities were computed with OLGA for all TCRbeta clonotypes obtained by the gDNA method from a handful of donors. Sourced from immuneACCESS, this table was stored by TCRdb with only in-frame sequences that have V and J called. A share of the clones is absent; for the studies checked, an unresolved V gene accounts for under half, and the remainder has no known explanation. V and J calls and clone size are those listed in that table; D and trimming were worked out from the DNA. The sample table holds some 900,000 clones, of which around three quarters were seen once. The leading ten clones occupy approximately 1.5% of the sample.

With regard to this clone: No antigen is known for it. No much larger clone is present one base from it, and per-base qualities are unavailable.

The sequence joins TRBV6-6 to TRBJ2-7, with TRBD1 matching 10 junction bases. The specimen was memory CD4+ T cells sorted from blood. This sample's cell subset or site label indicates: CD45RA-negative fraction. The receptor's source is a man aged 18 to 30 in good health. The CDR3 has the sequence CASSYRTGGDYEQYF. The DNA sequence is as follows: TGTGCCAGCAGTTACCGGACAGGGGGGGACTACGAGCAGTACTTC.